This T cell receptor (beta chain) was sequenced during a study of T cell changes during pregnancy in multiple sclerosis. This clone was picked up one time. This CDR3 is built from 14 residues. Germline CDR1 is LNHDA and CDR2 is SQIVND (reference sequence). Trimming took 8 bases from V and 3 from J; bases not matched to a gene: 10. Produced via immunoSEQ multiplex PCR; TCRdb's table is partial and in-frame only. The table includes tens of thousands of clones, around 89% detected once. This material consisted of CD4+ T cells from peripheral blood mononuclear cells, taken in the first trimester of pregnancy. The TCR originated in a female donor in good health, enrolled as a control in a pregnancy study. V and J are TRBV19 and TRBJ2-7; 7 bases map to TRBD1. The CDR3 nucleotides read TGTGCCAGTGGAAGGGGGCAGGGGAACTACGAGCAGTACTTC. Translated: CASGRGQGNYEQYF.